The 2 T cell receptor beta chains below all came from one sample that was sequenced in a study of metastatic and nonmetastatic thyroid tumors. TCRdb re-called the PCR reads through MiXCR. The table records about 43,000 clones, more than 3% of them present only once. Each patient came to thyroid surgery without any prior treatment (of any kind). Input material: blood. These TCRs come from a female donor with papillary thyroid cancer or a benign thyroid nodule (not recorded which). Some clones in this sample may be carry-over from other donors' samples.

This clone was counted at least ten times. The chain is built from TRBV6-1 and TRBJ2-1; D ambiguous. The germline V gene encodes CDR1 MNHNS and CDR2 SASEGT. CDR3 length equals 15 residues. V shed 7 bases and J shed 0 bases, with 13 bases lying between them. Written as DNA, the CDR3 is TGTGCCAGCACCCCCGATTATAGCTCCTACAATGAGCAGTTCTTC. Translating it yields CASTPDYSSYNEQFF.

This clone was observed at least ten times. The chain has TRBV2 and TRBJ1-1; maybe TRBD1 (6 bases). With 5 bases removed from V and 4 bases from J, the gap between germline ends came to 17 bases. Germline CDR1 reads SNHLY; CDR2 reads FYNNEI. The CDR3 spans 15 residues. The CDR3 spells CASSPRQGYVTEAFF. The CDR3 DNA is TGTGCCAGCAGTCCTAGGCAGGGGTATGTCACTGAAGCTTTCTTT.